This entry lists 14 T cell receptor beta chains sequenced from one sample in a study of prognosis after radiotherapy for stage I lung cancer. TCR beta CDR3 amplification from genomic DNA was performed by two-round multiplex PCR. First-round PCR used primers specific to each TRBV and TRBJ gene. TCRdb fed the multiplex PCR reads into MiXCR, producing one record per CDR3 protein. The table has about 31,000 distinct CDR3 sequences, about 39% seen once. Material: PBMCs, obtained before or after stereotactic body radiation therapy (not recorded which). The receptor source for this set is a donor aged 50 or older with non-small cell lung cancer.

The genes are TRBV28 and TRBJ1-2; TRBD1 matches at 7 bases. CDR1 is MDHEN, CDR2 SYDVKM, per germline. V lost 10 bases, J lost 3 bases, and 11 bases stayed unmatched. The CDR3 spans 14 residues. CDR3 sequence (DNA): TGTGCCATCAGATCCGGGACAGTATACTATGGCTACACCTTC. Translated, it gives CAIRSGTVYYGYTF.

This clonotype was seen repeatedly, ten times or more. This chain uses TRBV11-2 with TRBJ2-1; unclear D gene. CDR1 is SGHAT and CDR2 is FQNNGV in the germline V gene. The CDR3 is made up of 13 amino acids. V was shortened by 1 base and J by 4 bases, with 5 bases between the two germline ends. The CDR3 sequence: CASSLAYYNEQFF. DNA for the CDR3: TGTGCCAGCAGCTTAGCGTATTACAATGAGCAGTTCTTC.

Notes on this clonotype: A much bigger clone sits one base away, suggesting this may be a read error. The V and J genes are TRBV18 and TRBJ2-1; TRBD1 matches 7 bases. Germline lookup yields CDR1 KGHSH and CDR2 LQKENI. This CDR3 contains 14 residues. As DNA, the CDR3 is TGTGTCAGCTCACTGGGACAGACACGCAATGAGCAGTTCTTC. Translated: CVSSLGQTRNEQFF.

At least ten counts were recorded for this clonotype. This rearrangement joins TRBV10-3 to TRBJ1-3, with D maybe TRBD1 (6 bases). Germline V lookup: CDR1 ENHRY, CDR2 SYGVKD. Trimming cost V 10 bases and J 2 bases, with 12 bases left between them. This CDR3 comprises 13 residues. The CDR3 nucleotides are TGTGCCACCCGACAGGCGCCTGGAAACACCATATATTTT. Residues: CATRQAPGNTIYF.

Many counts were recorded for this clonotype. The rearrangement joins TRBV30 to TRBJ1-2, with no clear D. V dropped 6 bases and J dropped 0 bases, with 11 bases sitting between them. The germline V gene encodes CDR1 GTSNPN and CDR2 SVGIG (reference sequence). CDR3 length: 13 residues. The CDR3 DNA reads TGTGCCTGTGCCCCCGCCCCTAACTATGGCTACACCTTC. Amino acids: CACAPAPNYGYTF.

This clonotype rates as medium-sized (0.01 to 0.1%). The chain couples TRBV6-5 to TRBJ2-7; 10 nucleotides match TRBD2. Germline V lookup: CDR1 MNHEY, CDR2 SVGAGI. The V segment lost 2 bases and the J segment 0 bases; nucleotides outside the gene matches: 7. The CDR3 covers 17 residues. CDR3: CASSYGGLAVSSYEQYF. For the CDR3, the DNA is TGTGCCAGCAGTTACGGTGGACTAGCGGTTAGCTCCTACGAGCAGTACTTC.

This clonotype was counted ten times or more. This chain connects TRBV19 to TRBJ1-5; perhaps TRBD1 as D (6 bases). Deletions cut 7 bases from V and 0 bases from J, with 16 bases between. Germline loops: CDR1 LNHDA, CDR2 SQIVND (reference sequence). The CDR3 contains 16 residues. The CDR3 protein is CASKDSALISNQPQHF. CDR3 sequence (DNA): TGTGCCAGTAAGGACAGTGCTTTAATTAGCAATCAGCCCCAGCATTTT.

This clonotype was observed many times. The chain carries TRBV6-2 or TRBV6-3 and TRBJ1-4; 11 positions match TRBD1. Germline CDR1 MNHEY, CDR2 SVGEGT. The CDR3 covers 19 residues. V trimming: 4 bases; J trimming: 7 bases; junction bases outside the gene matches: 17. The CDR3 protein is CASSLTPGQGVRLGEKLFF. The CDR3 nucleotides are TGTGCCAGCAGTTTAACACCGGGACAGGGGGTTCGATTAGGTGAAAAACTGTTTTTT.

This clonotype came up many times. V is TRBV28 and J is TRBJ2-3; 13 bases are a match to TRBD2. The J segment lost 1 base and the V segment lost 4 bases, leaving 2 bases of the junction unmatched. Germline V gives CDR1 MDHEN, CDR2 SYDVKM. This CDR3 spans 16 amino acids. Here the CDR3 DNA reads TGTGCCAGCAGTTCACTAGCGGGGGGGCGCACAGATACGCAGTATTTT. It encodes CASSSLAGGRTDTQYF. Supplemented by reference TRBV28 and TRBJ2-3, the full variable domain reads DVKVTQSSRYLVKRTGEKVFLECVQDMDHENMFWYRQDPGLGLRLIYFSYDVKMKEKGDIPEGYSVSREKKERFSLILESASTNQTSMYLCASSSLAGGRTDTQYFGPGTRLTVL.

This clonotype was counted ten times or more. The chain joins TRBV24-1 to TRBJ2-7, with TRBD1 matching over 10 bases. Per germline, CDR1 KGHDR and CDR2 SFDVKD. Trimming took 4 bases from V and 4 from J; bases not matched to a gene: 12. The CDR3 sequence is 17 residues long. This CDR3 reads CATSDHIFDRGRYEQYF. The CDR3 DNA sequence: TGTGCCACCAGTGACCATATCTTTGACAGGGGGCGGTACGAGCAGTACTTC.

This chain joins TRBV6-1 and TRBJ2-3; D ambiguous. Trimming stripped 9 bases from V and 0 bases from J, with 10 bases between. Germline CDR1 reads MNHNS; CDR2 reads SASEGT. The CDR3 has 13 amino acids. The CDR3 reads CASLAASTDTQYF. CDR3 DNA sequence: TGTGCCAGTTTAGCAGCTAGCACAGATACGCAGTATTTT.

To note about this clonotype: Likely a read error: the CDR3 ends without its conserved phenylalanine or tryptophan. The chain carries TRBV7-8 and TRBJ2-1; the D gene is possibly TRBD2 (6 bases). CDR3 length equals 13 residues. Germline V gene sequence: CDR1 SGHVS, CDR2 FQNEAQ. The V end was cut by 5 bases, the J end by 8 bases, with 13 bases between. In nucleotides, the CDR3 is TGTGCCAGCAGCACTCCGAAGCGGGATGAGCAGTTCTCC. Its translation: CASSTPKRDEQFS.

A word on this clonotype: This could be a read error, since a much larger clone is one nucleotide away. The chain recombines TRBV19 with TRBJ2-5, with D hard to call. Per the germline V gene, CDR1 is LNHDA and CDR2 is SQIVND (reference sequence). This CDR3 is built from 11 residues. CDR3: CASSTQETHYF. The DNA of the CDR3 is TGTGCCAGTAGTACACAAGAGACCCATTACTTC.

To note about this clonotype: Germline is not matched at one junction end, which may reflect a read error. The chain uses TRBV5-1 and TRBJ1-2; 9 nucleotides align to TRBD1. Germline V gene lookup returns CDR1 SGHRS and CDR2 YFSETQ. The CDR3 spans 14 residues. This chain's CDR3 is CANSTGQGGYGYTF. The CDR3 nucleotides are TGCGCCAACAGCACGGGACAGGGAGGCTATGGCTACACCTTC.